What follows is one T cell receptor beta chain and its context. Antigen unknown. This record belongs to a study of cytomegalovirus exposure and HLA in healthy donors. The PCR employed 60 Vbeta primers together with 13 Jbeta primers. Clones were sequenced by immunoSEQ multiplex PCR, and TCRdb holds only the in-frame ones, with some missing. In the table there are 150,000 to 200,000 clones, more than 75% of which are singletons. Trimming removed 5 bases at V and 9 bases at J, with 14 bases between. CDR1 LNHDA and CDR2 SQIVND come from the germline V gene (reference sequence). The CDR3 covers 13 residues. Study-level findings and limits: A later analysis showed that HLA-associated TCR beta chains had undergone more clonal expansion than equally common others.

The chain links TRBV19 to TRBJ2-1, with a possible D match to TRBD2 (6 bases). The sequencing sample was made of PBMCs. The receptor comes from a woman aged 25 to 39 in good health and CMV-seropositive. Here the CDR3 reads CASSPTGDSEQFF. The CDR3 coding sequence is TGTGCCAGTAGTCCTACGGGGGATTCTGAGCAGTTCTTC.